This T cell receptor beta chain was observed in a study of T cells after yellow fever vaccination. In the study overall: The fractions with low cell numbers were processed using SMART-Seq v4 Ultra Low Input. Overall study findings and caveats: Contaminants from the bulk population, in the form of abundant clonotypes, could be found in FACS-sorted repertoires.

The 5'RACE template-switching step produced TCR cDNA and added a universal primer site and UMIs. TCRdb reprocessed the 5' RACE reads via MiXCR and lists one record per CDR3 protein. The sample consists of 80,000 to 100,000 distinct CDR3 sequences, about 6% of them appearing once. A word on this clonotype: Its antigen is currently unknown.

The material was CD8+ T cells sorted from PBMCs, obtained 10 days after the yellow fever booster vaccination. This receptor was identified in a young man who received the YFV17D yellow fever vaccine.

The chain's CDR3 is CASSSRKGRRDTQYF. For the CDR3, the DNA is TGTGCCAGCAGTTCTAGGAAGGGGCGAAGAGATACGCAGTATTTT. The chain employs TRBV12-3 or TRBV12-4 and TRBJ2-3; D possibly corresponds to TRBD1 (5 bases). The V end lost 4 bases, the J end lost 5 bases, and 16 bases lay between the germline ends. The CDR3 extends over 15 amino acids.